The 2 T cell receptor beta chains below were found in one sample sequenced in a study of T cells in Graves' hyperthyroidism and ophthalmopathy. RNA transcripts yielded amplified TCR beta CDR3 regions. The primer set for the first-round RT-PCR of the TCR CDR3 was HTBI. TCRdb re-analysed the multiplex PCR reads in MiXCR, keeping a single row per CDR3 protein. The repertoire holds 500,000 to 600,000 distinct CDR3 sequences, with 15% to 20% as singletons. The specimen was blood. The receptors derive from a man aged 40-55 years with Graves' ophthalmopathy.

This clonotype was seen more than once but under ten times. This chain links TRBV18 with TRBJ1-6; maybe TRBD1 (6 bases). Per the germline V gene, CDR1 is KGHSH and CDR2 is LQKENI. Between the trimmed V and J ends, which lost 6 bases and 10 bases, there was a span of 13 bases. The length of the CDR3 is 13 residues. The DNA for the CDR3 is TGTGCCAGCTCCCCTAACAGGGTCTCACCCCTCCACTTT. This gives the protein CASSPNRVSPLHF. The full variable domain, in which reference TRBV18 and TRBJ1-6 provide the parts outside the CDR3, is NAGVMQNPRHLVRRRGQEARLRCSPMKGHSHVYWYRQLPEEGLKFMVYLQKENIIDESGMPKERFSAEFPKEGPSILRIQQVVRGDSAAYFCASSPNRVSPLHFGNGTRLTVT.

There are many counts of this clonotype. The chain employs TRBV2 and TRBJ2-7, with 9 bases that match TRBD2. Germline V gives CDR1 SNHLY, CDR2 FYNNEI. J was trimmed by 2 bases and V by 3 bases; bases with no gene match: 8. There are 16 residues in the CDR3. In DNA form, the CDR3 reads TGTGCCAGCAGTGAGCGTCGCGGGAGGGAAGCCTACGAGCAGTACTTC. It translates to CASSERRGREAYEQYF.